This T cell receptor (beta chain) was sequenced during a study of STAT5B mutations in CD4+ large granular lymphocyte leukemia. The CDR3 is 14 amino acids. CDR1 and CDR2 from the germline V gene are SQVTM and ANQGSEA. Trimming shortened V by 6 bases and J by 4 bases, and 18 bases separated the two germline ends. TCRdb keeps only in-frame clones here, not all; method: immunoSEQ multiplex PCR. Of tens of thousands of clones listed, approximately 88% are singletons. The V call is TRBV29-1, the J call TRBJ2-5; tentative D call: TRBD2 (5 bases). Sequenced material: CD4+ T cells from blood buffy coats. The clonotype originates from a human donor in good health. CDR3 nucleotides: TGCAGCGTCTATACCGGGGTCAATGTAGAGACCCAGTACTTC. It yields the protein CSVYTGVNVETQYF.